This TCR beta chain derives from a study of OX40 agonist ivuxolimab in advanced cancers. The assay was immunoSEQ multiplex PCR, and TCRdb's table has in-frame clones only and misses some. Among 85,000 to 95,000 clones listed, 91% were seen once. Points from the study as a whole: In general, CD8+ T cells held more expanded clones than CD4+ did, on average. In a subset of nonresponders, normalized T-cell clonal expansion was also low.

V lost 4 bases and J lost 8; bases outside the gene matches: 7. The germline CDR1 and CDR2 sequences are SGHTA and FQGNSA. This CDR3 is built from 15 residues. Of note for this clone: The target antigen is unknown.

The receptor was derived from an adult with an advanced solid tumor such as melanoma, head and neck, liver or kidney cancer. The gene calls are TRBV7-2 and TRBJ2-1, with 11 nucleotides matching TRBD2. Source: CD4+ or CD8+ T cells sorted from blood, taken in a trial of the OX40 agonist ivuxolimab. The CDR3 DNA is TGTGCCAGCAGCTCGATAGCGGGAGGGCCCGATGAGCAGTTCTTC. It translates to CASSSIAGGPDEQFF.